These T cell receptor beta chains were read from a single sample in a study of shared clonotypes between healthy human individuals. Only in-frame clones appear in the TCRdb table, and some are missing; sequencing was by immunoSEQ multiplex PCR. The sample consists of some 2.1 million clones, 80% to 95% of them appearing once. Sequencing input: naive CD8+ T cells from PBMCs. Source of these receptors: a man younger than 30 in good health. Some clones in this sample may be carry-over from other donors' samples. Both conserved end residues are part of each CDR3. The D gene is left open where the match is weak. Not all rows give a size; the values are once, few, many and, for expanded clones, a class.

size: -; D: -; V: TRBV10-2; J: TRBJ2-1; DNA: TGCGCCAGCGCCCAGGGGAATGAGCAGTTCTTC; CDR3: CASAQGNEQFF
size: -; D: -; V: TRBV6-5; J: TRBJ2-7; DNA: TGTGCCAGCAGATCCTATGAGGACTTAGCCTACGAGCAGTACTTC; CDR3: CASRSYEDLAYEQYF
size: -; D: -; V: TRBV27; J: TRBJ1-2; DNA: TGTGCCAGCAGCTCTGGGTACTATGGCTACACCTTC; CDR3: CASSSGYYGYTF
size: -; D: TRBD2; V: TRBV29-1; J: TRBJ2-7; DNA: TGCAGCGTTGACGACCCGGGGGGTCGGGACGAGCAGTACTTC; CDR3: CSVDDPGGRDEQYF
size: -; D: -; V: TRBV28; J: TRBJ2-1; DNA: TGTGCCAGCAGTTCCCATCCCAAGGGTAGCGGCAATGAGCAGTTCTTC; CDR3: CASSSHPKGSGNEQFF
size: -; D: TRBD1; V: TRBV18; J: TRBJ2-7; DNA: TGTGCCAGCTCACCGACCGGGACAGCTTCCTACGAGCAGTACTTC; CDR3: CASSPTGTASYEQYF
size: -; D: -; V: TRBV4-1; J: TRBJ2-5; DNA: TGCGCCAGCAGCCAACTCAGGGGAGAGACCCAGTACTTC; CDR3: CASSQLRGETQYF
size: -; D: -; V: TRBV28; J: TRBJ1-2; DNA: TGTGCCAGCAGTTTATCGGGTCTCCGGGTGGGCTACACCTTC; CDR3: CASSLSGLRVGYTF
size: -; D: TRBD1; V: TRBV7-9; J: TRBJ1-1; DNA: TGTGCCAGCACAGAGGGGGCGCGGGGTACTGAAGCTTTCTTT; CDR3: CASTEGARGTEAFF
size: -; D: TRBD2; V: TRBV5-1; J: TRBJ2-5; DNA: TGCGCCAGCAGCTTGGTGGCGGGAGGGATGACTGTCCAAGAGACCCAGTACTTC; CDR3: CASSLVAGGMTVQETQYF
size: -; D: TRBD1; V: TRBV30; J: TRBJ1-6; DNA: TGTGCCTGGGGGACAGGGGCAGGTTCACCCCTCCACTTT; CDR3: CAWGTGAGSPLHF
size: -; D: TRBD2; V: TRBV6-5; J: TRBJ2-2; DNA: TGTGCCAGCAGTTACGGCGCGGGAGGCCAGGCCGGGGAGCTGTTTTTT; CDR3: CASSYGAGGQAGELFF
size: -; D: TRBD2; V: TRBV10-3; J: TRBJ2-7; DNA: TGTGCCATCAGTGCCGGGACTAGCGGTACCTACGAGCAGTACTTC; CDR3: CAISAGTSGTYEQYF
size: -; D: -; V: TRBV5-4; J: TRBJ2-1; DNA: TGTGCCAGCAGCTTGCCGGGGTATGAAAACAATGAGCAGTTCTTC; CDR3: CASSLPGYENNEQFF
size: -; D: TRBD1; V: TRBV28; J: TRBJ1-5; DNA: TGTGCCAGCAGTCTTGGACAGGGAAACCAGCCCCAGCATTTT; CDR3: CASSLGQGNQPQHF
size: -; D: TRBD1; V: TRBV9; J: TRBJ2-2; DNA: TGTGCCAGCAGTGTAGGAGTGACAGGGGCGAACACCGGGGAGCTGTTTTTT; CDR3: CASSVGVTGANTGELFF
size: -; D: TRBD1; V: TRBV19; J: TRBJ1-5; DNA: TGTGCCAGTAGGTCCCGGGACAGAAATTATAGCAATCAGCCCCAGCATTTT; CDR3: CASRSRDRNYSNQPQHF
size: -; D: TRBD1; V: TRBV6-5; J: TRBJ2-3; DNA: TGTGCCAGCAGTGTCAGCGACAGGGCCACAGATACGCAGTATTTT; CDR3: CASSVSDRATDTQYF
size: -; D: TRBD2; V: TRBV2; J: TRBJ2-1; DNA: TGTGCCAGCAGTGAGGGACTAGCCGTCTTACTTGAGCAGTTCTTC; CDR3: CASSEGLAVLLEQFF
size: -; D: -; V: TRBV11-2; J: TRBJ1-4; DNA: TGTGCCAGCAGCGCGAGACAGCGACTTAATGAAAAACTGTTTTTT; CDR3: CASSARQRLNEKLFF
size: -; D: TRBD1; V: TRBV28; J: TRBJ2-1; DNA: TGTGCCAGCCGCTCCCGGGACAGGGGAAACAATGAGCAGTTCTTC; CDR3: CASRSRDRGNNEQFF
size: once; D: -; V: TRBV13; J: TRBJ2-3; DNA: TGTGCCAGCAGCTCGCGACAGGTTACTAGCACAGATACGCAGTATTTT; CDR3: CASSSRQVTSTDTQYF
size: -; D: TRBD1; V: TRBV9; J: TRBJ2-7; DNA: TGTGCCAGCAGCGCCGACAGGGCCGGGAACGAGCAGTACTTC; CDR3: CASSADRAGNEQYF
size: -; D: -; V: TRBV7-9; J: TRBJ1-2; DNA: TGTGCCAGCAGCTTAGTGAGCCGCACCTATGGCTACACCTTC; CDR3: CASSLVSRTYGYTF
size: -; D: -; V: TRBV27; J: TRBJ2-5; DNA: TGTGCCAGCAGTTTATCCTCGGGAACCCAAGAGACCCAGTACTTC; CDR3: CASSLSSGTQETQYF
size: -; D: TRBD1; V: TRBV13; J: TRBJ2-5; DNA: TGTGCCAGCAGCCTACGGACAGGGGGGGAACAAGAGACCCAGTACTTC; CDR3: CASSLRTGGEQETQYF
size: -; D: TRBD1; V: TRBV6-1; J: TRBJ1-4; DNA: TGTGCCAGCAGTGAAGCGCTCAGGGGGGCGAATGAAAAACTGTTTTTT; CDR3: CASSEALRGANEKLFF
size: -; D: -; V: TRBV7-9; J: TRBJ2-1; DNA: TGTGCCAGCAGCTTAAGACTAGTTCATGAGCAGTTCTTC; CDR3: CASSLRLVHEQFF
size: -; D: -; V: TRBV7-9; J: TRBJ2-7; DNA: TGTGCCAGCAGCTTAGACACCTACGAGCAGTACTTC; CDR3: CASSLDTYEQYF
size: -; D: -; V: TRBV5-1; J: TRBJ2-2; DNA: TGCGCCAGCACCGACACCGGGGAGCTGTTTTTT; CDR3: CASTDTGELFF
size: -; D: -; V: TRBV7-9; J: TRBJ1-1; DNA: TGTGCCAGCAGCTTAGTTCCGGGGATGGAAGCTTTCTTT; CDR3: CASSLVPGMEAFF
size: -; D: TRBD1; V: TRBV28; J: TRBJ2-7; DNA: TGTGCCAGCAGTCGGGACAGGGGAAGTTGGTACGAGCAGTACTTC; CDR3: CASSRDRGSWYEQYF
size: -; D: TRBD2; V: TRBV7-9; J: TRBJ2-7; DNA: TGTGCCAGCAGCTTAGCGCCCGGGACTAGTATCTACGAGCAGTACTTC; CDR3: CASSLAPGTSIYEQYF
size: -; D: -; V: TRBV28; J: TRBJ1-1; DNA: TGTGCCAGCAGTTCGACAGAAAACACTGAAGCTTTCTTT; CDR3: CASSSTENTEAFF
size: -; D: -; V: TRBV11-2; J: TRBJ2-2; DNA: TGTGCCAGCAGCTCAAGGCGGGGCCTGAACACCGGGGAGCTGTTTTTT; CDR3: CASSSRRGLNTGELFF
size: -; D: -; V: TRBV27; J: TRBJ1-5; DNA: TGTGCCAGCAGTTTACGGACAGGCAATCAGCCCCAGCATTTT; CDR3: CASSLRTGNQPQHF
size: -; D: -; V: TRBV28; J: TRBJ2-1; DNA: TGTGCCAGCAGGCCGGGGATAAGTCTCAATGAGCAGTTCTTC; CDR3: CASRPGISLNEQFF
size: -; D: -; V: TRBV7-9; J: TRBJ2-1; DNA: TGTGCCAGCAGCTCCCCTAGTGAAGATGAGCAGTTCTTC; CDR3: CASSSPSEDEQFF
size: -; D: -; V: TRBV30; J: TRBJ2-1; DNA: TGTGCCTGGGGGCTGGGTAGCGCGAATGAGCAGTTCTTC; CDR3: CAWGLGSANEQFF
size: -; D: TRBD2; V: TRBV27; J: TRBJ2-1; DNA: TGTGCCAGCAGTTTATCGGGACTAGCGGGAGTGGTTGAGCAGTTCTTC; CDR3: CASSLSGLAGVVEQFF
size: -; D: TRBD2; V: TRBV28; J: TRBJ2-3; DNA: TGTGCCACCGCCGGGCGAAGCGGGGGAGGGACAGATACGCAGTATTTT; CDR3: CATAGRSGGGTDTQYF
size: -; D: -; V: TRBV27; J: TRBJ2-3; DNA: TGTGCCAGCAGTTTATCAGCTGTATCCGCGTCAGATACGCAGTATTTT; CDR3: CASSLSAVSASDTQYF
size: -; D: TRBD2; V: TRBV4-1; J: TRBJ2-7; DNA: TGCGCCAGCAGCCAAGAGTCTCCCTCAATACTAGCGGGAGGACCCTACGAGCAGTACTTC; CDR3: CASSQESPSILAGGPYEQYF
size: -; D: -; V: TRBV4-1; J: TRBJ2-1; DNA: TGCGCCAGCAGCCAAGATGGGGAGGGCAGGGGGTATTTTGAGCAGTTCTTC; CDR3: CASSQDGEGRGYFEQFF
size: -; D: -; V: TRBV6-1; J: TRBJ2-7; DNA: TGTGCCAGTCAAACTGACAGCTCCTACGAGCAGTACTTC; CDR3: CASQTDSSYEQYF
size: -; D: TRBD2; V: TRBV5-1; J: TRBJ2-7; DNA: TGCGCCAGCAGCTTAGTCTCGAGGGGCGGGAGCTACGAGCAGTACTTC; CDR3: CASSLVSRGGSYEQYF
size: -; D: -; V: TRBV2; J: TRBJ2-2; DNA: TGTGCCAGCAGTGGGCAGTTGGGGTTACGGAACGGGGAGCTGTTTTTT; CDR3: CASSGQLGLRNGELFF
size: -; D: -; V: TRBV7-9; J: TRBJ1-2; DNA: TGTGCCAGCCAATGGGGCGATAACTATGGCTACACCTTC; CDR3: CASQWGDNYGYTF
size: -; D: -; V: TRBV4-3; J: TRBJ2-7; DNA: TGCGCCAGCAGCCAAGCGATAGGCTACGAGCAGTACTTC; CDR3: CASSQAIGYEQYF
size: -; D: -; V: TRBV4-3; J: TRBJ2-7; DNA: TGCGCCAGCAGCCAAGTACTCGCGAACTCCTACGAGCAGTACTTC; CDR3: CASSQVLANSYEQYF
size: -; D: -; V: TRBV5-4; J: TRBJ2-2; DNA: TGTGCCAGCAGCTTGGCTGGTCCCGGGGAGCTGTTTTTT; CDR3: CASSLAGPGELFF
size: few; D: -; V: TRBV6-7; J: TRBJ1-5; DNA: TGTGCCAGCAGTTACACAGGGCTATGGAATCAGCCCCAGCATTTT; CDR3: CASSYTGLWNQPQHF
size: -; D: -; V: TRBV5-6; J: TRBJ2-1; DNA: TGTGCCAGCAGCTTGGGGGGCGTCAATGAGCAGTTCTTC; CDR3: CASSLGGVNEQFF
size: -; D: -; V: TRBV5-4; J: TRBJ1-1; DNA: TGTGCCAGCAGCTTTCGTCCATATGAAGCTTTCTTT; CDR3: CASSFRPYEAFF